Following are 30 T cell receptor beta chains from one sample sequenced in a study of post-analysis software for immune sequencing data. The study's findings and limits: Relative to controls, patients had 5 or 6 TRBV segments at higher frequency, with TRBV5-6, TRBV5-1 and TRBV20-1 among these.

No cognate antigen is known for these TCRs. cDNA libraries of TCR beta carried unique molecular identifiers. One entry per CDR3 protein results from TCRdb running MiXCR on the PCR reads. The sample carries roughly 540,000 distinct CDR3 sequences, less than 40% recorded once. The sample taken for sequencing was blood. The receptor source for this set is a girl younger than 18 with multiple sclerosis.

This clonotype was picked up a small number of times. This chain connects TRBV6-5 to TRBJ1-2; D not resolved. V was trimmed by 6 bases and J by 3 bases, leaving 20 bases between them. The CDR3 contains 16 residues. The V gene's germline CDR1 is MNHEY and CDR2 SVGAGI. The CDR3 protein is CASRPPPKKWDYGYTF. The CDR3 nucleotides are TGTGCCAGCAGACCCCCTCCAAAAAAGTGGGACTATGGCTACACCTTC.

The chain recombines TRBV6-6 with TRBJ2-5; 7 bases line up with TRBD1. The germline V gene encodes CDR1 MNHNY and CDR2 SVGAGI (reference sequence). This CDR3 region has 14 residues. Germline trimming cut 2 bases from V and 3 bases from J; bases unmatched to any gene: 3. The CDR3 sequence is CASSYTRGKETQYF. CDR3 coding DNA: TGTGCCAGCAGTTACACCAGGGGGAAAGAGACCCAGTACTTC.

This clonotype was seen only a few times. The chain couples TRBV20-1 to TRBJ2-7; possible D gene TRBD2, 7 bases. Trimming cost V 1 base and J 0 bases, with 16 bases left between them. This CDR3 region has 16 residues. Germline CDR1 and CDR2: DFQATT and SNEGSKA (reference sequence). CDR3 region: CSARGGGGSGSYEQYF. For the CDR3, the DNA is TGCAGTGCTAGAGGGGGAGGGGGTAGCGGCTCCTACGAGCAGTACTTC.

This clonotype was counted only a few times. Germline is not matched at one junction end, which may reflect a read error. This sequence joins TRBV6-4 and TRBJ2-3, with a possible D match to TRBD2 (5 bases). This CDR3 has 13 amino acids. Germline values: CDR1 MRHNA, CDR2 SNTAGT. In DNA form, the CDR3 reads TGTGCCAGCAGGGACTCTGGGGCAGATACGCAGTATTTT. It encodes CASRDSGADTQYF.

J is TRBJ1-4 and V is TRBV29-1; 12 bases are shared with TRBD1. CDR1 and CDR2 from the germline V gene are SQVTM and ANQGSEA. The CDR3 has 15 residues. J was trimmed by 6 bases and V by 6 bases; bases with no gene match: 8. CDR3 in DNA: TGCAGCGTGGGGGGGGGACAGGGGGCTGATGAAAAACTGTTTTTT. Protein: CSVGGGQGADEKLFF.

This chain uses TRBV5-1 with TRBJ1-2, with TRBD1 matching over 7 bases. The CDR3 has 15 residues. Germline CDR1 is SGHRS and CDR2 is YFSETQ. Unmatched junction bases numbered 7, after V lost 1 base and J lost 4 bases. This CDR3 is CASSLPGQAAYGYTF. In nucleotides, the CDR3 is TGCGCCAGCAGCTTGCCAGGACAGGCGGCCTATGGCTACACCTTC.

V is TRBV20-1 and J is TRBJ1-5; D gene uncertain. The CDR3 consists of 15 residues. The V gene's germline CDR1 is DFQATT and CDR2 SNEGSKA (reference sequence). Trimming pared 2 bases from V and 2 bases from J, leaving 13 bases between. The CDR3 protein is CSARTRRLGNQPQHF. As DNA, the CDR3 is TGCAGTGCTAGAACGCGCAGACTCGGCAATCAGCCCCAGCATTTT.

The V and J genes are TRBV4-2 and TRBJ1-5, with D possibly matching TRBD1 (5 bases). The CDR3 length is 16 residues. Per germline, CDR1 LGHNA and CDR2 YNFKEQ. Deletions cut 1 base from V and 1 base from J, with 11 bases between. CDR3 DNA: TGTGCCAGCAGCCAAGTCCCGGGGGACAGCAATCAGCCCCAGCATTTT. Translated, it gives CASSQVPGDSNQPQHF.

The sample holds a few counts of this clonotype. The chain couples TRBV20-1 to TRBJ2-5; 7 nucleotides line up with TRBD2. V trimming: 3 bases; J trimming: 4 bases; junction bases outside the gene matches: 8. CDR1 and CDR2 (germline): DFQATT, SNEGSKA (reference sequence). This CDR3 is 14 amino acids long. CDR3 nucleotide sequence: TGCAGTGCTAGGTTCCCGGGGACTACAGAGACCCAGTACTTC. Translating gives CSARFPGTTETQYF.

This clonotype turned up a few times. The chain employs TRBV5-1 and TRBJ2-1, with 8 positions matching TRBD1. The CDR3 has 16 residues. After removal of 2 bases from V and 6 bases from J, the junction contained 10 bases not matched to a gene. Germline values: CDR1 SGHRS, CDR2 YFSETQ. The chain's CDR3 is CASSFFTGTGVNEQFF. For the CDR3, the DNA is TGCGCCAGCAGCTTCTTCACAGGGACAGGTGTCAATGAGCAGTTCTTC. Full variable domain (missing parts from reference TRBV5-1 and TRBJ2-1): KAGVTQTPRYLIKTRGQQVTLSCSPISGHRSVSWYQQTPGQGLQFLFEYFSETQRNKGNFPGRFSGRQFSNSRSEMNVSTLELGDSALYLCASSFFTGTGVNEQFFGPGTRLTVL.

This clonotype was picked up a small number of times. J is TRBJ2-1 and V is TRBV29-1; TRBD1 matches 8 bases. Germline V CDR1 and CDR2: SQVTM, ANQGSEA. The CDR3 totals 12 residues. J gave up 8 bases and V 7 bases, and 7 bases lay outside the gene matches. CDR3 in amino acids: CSAGQGSDEQFF. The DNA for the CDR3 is TGCAGCGCCGGACAGGGAAGCGATGAGCAGTTCTTC.

The CDR3 protein is CSAGVGYGQETQYF. Here the CDR3 DNA reads TGCAGTGCAGGAGTAGGTTATGGGCAAGAGACCCAGTACTTC. The rearrangement links TRBV20-1 to TRBJ2-5; D gene uncertain. Germline values: CDR1 DFQATT, CDR2 SNEGSKA (reference sequence). The CDR3 runs 14 residues. V lost 6 bases, J lost 2 bases, and 16 bases lay in between.

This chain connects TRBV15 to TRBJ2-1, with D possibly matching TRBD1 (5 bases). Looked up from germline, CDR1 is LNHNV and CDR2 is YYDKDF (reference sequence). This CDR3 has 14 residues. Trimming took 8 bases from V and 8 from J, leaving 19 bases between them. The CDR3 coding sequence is TGTGCCACCGGCCTAAGGGGAAGTATAGATGAGCAGTTCTTC. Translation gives CATGLRGSIDEQFF. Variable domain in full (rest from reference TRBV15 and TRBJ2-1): DAMVIQNPRYQVTQFGKPVTLSCSQTLNHNVMYWYQQKSSQAPKLLFHYYDKDFNNEADTPDNFQSRRPNTSFCFLDIRSPGLGDTAMYLCATGLRGSIDEQFFGPGTRLTVL.

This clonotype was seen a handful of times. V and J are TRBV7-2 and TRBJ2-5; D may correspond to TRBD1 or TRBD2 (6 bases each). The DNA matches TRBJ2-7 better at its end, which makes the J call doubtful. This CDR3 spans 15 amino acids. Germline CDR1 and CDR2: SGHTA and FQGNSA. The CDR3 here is CASSPLGGWTVEQYF. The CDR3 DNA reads TGTGCCAGCAGCCCGCTAGGGGGGTGGACAGTCGAGCAGTACTTC.

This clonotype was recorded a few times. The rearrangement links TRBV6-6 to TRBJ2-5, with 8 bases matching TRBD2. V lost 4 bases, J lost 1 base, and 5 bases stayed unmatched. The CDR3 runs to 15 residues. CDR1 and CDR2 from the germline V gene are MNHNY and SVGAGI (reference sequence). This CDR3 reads CASSFAGGLQETQYF. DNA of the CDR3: TGTGCCAGCAGTTTCGCGGGGGGCCTCCAAGAGACCCAGTACTTC.

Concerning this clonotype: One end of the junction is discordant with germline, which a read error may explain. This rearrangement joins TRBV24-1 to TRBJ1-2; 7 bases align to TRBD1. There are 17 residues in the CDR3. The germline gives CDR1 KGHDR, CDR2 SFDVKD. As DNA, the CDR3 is TGTGCCGCCAGTGAGAGAAGGGGGCTGAGGACTAACTATGGCTACACCTTC. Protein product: CAASERRGLRTNYGYTF.

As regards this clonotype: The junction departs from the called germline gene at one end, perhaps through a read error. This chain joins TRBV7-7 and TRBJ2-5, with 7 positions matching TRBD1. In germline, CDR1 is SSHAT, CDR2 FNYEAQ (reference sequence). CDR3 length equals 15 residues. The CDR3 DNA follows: TGTGCTAGCAGCTTAACAGGGGTAGGGGAAGAGACCCAGTACTTC. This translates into CASSLTGVGEETQYF.

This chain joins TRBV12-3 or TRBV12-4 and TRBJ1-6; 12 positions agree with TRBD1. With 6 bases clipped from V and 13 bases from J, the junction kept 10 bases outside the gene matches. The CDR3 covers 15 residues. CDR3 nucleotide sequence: TGTGCCAGCAGCCTACGAACGGGACAGGGGGCCCCCCTCCACTTT. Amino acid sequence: CASSLRTGQGAPLHF.

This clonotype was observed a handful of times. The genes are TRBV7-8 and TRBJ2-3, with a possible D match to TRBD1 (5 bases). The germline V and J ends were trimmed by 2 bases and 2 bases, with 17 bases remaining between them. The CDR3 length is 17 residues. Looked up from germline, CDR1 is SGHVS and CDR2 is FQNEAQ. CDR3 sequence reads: CASSLKLQGGPTDTQYF. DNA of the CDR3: TGTGCCAGCAGCTTAAAACTCCAGGGCGGCCCCACAGATACGCAGTATTTT.

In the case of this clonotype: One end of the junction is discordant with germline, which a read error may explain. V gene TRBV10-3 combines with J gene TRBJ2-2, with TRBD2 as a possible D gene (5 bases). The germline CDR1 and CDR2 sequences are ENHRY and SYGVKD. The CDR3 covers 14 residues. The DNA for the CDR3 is TGTGCCATCAGTGAGGTCGTCGGGAACGGGGAGCGGTTTTTT. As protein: CAISEVVGNGERFF.

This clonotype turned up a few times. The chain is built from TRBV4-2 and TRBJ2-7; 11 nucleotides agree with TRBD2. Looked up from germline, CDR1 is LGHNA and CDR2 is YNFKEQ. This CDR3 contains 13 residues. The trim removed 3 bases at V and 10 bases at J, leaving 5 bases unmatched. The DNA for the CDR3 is TGTGCCAGCAGCCAGGGACTAGCGGAGGCCCAGTACTTC. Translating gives CASSQGLAEAQYF.

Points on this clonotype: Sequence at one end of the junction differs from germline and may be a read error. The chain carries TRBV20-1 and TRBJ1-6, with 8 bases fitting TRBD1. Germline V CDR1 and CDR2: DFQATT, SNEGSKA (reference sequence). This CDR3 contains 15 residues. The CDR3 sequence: CSARDVSQGASPPHF. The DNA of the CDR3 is TGCAGTGCTAGAGATGTATCGCAGGGGGCTTCACCCCCCCACTTT.

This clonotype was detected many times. CDR3: CSASGGSSYEQYF. The CDR3 nucleotides are TGCAGTGCTAGCGGGGGAAGCTCCTACGAGCAGTACTTC. The chain carries TRBV20-1 and TRBJ2-7; the D gene is possibly TRBD2 (6 bases). Germline CDR1 is DFQATT and CDR2 is SNEGSKA (reference sequence). V was trimmed by 3 bases and J by 0 bases, leaving 9 bases between them. This CDR3 has 13 residues.

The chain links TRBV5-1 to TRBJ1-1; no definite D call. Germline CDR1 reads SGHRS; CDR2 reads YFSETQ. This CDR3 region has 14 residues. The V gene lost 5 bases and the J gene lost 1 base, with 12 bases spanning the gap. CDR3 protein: CASRPAAPNTEAFF. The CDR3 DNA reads TGCGCCAGCAGGCCCGCGGCACCGAACACTGAAGCTTTCTTT.

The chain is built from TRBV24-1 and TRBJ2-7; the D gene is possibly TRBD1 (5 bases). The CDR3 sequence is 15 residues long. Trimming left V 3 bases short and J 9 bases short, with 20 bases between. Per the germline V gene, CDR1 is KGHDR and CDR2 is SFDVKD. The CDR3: CATSDTRTDRPGQYF. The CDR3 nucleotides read TGTGCCACCAGTGATACCCGCACCGACAGACCCGGGCAGTACTTC.

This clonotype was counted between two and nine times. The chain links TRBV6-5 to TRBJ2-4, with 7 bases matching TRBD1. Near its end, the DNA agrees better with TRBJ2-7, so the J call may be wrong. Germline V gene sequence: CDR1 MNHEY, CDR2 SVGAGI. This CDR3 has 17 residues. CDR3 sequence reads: CASSYSEGGQGVYEQYF. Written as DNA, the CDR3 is TGTGCCAGCAGTTACTCGGAAGGTGGGCAGGGGGTTTACGAGCAGTACTTC.

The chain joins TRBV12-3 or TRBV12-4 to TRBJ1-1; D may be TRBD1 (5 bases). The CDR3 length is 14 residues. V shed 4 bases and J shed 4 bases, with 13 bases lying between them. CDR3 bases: TGTGCCAGCAGTTCTGTGCAGGGCCCCACTGAAGCTTTCTTT. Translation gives CASSSVQGPTEAFF.

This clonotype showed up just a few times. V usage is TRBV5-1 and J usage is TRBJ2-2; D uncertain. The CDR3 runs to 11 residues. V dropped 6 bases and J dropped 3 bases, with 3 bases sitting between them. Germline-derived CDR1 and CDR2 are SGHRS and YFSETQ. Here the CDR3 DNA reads TGCGCCAGCACGGACACCGGGGAGCTGTTTTTT. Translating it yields CASTDTGELFF.

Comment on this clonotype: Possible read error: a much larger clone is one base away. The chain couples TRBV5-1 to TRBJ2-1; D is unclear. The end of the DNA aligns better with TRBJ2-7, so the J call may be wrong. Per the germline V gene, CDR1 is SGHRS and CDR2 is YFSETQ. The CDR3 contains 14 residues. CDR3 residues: CASSLVQFYNEQYF. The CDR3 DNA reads TGCGCCAGCAGCTTAGTACAGTTCTACAATGAGCAGTACTTC.

CDR3: CASSLVAGAYYNEQFF. The CDR3 region has the DNA TGCGCCAGCAGCTTGGTAGCGGGGGCCTATTACAATGAGCAGTTCTTC. V usage is TRBV5-1 and J usage is TRBJ2-1, with 9 bases aligning to TRBD2. CDR3 length: 16 amino acids. V lost 0 bases and J lost 4; bases outside the gene matches: 5. The germline V gene encodes CDR1 SGHRS and CDR2 YFSETQ. Filled out from reference TRBV5-1 and TRBJ2-1, the complete variable domain reads KAGVTQTPRYLIKTRGQQVTLSCSPISGHRSVSWYQQTPGQGLQFLFEYFSETQRNKGNFPGRFSGRQFSNSRSEMNVSTLELGDSALYLCASSLVAGAYYNEQFFGPGTRLTVL.